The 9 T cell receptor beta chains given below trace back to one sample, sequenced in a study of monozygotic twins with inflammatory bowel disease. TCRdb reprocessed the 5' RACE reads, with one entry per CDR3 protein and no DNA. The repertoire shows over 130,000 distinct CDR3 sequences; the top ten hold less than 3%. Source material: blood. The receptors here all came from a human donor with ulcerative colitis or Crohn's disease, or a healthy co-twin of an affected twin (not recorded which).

The CDR3 spells CASSYSRGDQRPLSNQPQHF. This chain joins TRBV6-2 or TRBV6-3 and TRBJ1-5. The length of the CDR3 is 20 residues. Germline V lookup: CDR1 MNHEY, CDR2 SVGEGT.

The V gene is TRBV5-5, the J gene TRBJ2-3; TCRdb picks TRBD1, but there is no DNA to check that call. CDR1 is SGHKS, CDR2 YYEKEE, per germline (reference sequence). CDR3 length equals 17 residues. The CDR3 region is CASSLVSQGYVTDTQYF. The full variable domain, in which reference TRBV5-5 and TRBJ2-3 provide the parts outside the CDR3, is DAGVTQSPTHLIKTRGQQVTLRCSPISGHKSVSWYQQVLGQGPQFIFQYYEKEERGRGNFPDRFSARQFPNYSSELNVNALLLGDSALYLCASSLVSQGYVTDTQYFGPGTRLTVL.

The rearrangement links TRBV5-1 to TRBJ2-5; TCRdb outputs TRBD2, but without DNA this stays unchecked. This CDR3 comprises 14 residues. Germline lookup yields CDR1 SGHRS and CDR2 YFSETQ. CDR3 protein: CASNRGGDPETQYF.

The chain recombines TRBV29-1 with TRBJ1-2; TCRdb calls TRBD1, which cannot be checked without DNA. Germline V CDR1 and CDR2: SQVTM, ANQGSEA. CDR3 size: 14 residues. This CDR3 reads CSVGRGRVSYGYTF.

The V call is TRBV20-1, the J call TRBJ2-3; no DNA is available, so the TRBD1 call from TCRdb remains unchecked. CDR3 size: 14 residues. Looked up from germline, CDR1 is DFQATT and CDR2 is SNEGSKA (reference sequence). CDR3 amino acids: CSASGGPRTDTQYF.

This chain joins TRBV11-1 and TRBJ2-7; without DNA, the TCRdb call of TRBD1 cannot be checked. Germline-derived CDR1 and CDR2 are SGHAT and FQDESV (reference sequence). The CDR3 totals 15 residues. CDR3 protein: CASSLNGLGYDVQYF.

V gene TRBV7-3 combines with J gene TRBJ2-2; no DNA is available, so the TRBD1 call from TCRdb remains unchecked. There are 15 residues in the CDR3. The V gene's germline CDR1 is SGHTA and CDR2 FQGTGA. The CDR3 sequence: CASSKVATGAGELFF.

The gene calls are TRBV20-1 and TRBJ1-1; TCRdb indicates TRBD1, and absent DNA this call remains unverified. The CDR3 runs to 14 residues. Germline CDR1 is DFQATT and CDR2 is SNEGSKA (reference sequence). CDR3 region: CSARLGQLNTEAFF.

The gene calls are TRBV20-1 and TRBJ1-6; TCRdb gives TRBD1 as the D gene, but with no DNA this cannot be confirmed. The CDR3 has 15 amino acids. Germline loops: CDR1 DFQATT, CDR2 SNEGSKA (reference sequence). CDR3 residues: CSANWQGSPGSPLHF.